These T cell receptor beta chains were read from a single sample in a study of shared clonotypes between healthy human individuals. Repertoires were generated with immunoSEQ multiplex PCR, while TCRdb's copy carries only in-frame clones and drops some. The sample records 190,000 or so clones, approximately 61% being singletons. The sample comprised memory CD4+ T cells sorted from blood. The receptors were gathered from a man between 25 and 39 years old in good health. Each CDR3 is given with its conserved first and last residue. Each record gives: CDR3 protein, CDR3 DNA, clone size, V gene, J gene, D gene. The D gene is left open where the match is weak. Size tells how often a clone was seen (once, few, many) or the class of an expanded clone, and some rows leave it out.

CASSEFVGGGETQYF	TGTGCCAGCAGTGAATTTGTTGGTGGGGGGGAGACCCAGTACTTC	.	TRBV25-1	TRBJ2-5	.
CASSPNQGNYGYTF	TGTGCCAGCTCACCCAATCAGGGAAACTATGGCTACACCTTC	.	TRBV18	TRBJ1-2	.
CASSLLGAGANVLTF	TGCGCCAGCAGCTTGCTAGGGGCCGGGGCCAACGTCCTGACTTTC	.	TRBV5-1	TRBJ2-6	.
CSVEWSGTDTQYF	TGCAGCGTTGAATGGTCGGGCACAGATACGCAGTATTTT	.	TRBV29-1	TRBJ2-3	.
CAISESTEGASGYTF	TGTGCCATCAGTGAGTCGACGGAGGGGGCCAGTGGCTACACCTTC	.	TRBV10-3	TRBJ1-2	TRBD1
CASSQDYDTGELFF	TGCGCCAGCAGCCAAGATTATGATACCGGGGAGCTGTTTTTT	.	TRBV4-3	TRBJ2-2	.
CASSNLAGYEQYF	TGTGCCAGCAGTAACTTAGCAGGCTACGAGCAGTACTTC	few	TRBV28	TRBJ2-7	.
CASKEGEGNTGELFF	TGTGCCAGCAAGGAAGGAGAGGGGAACACCGGGGAGCTGTTTTTT	.	TRBV6-1	TRBJ2-2	.
CATKREGQTPYNEQFF	TGTGCCACCAAGCGGGAGGGCCAGACTCCCTACAATGAGCAGTTCTTC	.	TRBV2	TRBJ2-1	TRBD2
CSVALAFETQYF	TGCAGCGTCGCTCTAGCTTTCGAGACCCAGTACTTC	few	TRBV29-1	TRBJ2-5	.
CASVSGGQNEQFF	TGTGCCAGCGTGTCGGGGGGCCAAAATGAGCAGTTCTTC	.	TRBV28	TRBJ2-1	.
CASSWRFQETQYF	TGTGCTAGCAGCTGGCGGTTCCAAGAGACCCAGTACTTC	.	TRBV7-7	TRBJ2-5	.
CASTVGGWSTDTQYF	TGTGCCAGCACAGTGGGCGGGTGGAGCACAGATACGCAGTATTTT	.	TRBV9	TRBJ2-3	.
CASSHPRSYEQYF	TGCGCCAGCAGCCACCCCCGCTCCTACGAGCAGTACTTC	.	TRBV5-1	TRBJ2-7	.
CASSSTGNYEQYF	TGTGCCAGCAGTTCGACAGGGAACTACGAGCAGTACTTC	.	TRBV6-6	TRBJ2-7	TRBD1
CASSLGSDTSYEQYF	TGTGCCAGCAGCTTGGGGAGCGATACCTCCTACGAGCAGTACTTC	.	TRBV5-4	TRBJ2-7	.
CAWKGENQGVQYF	TGTGCCTGGAAAGGTGAGAATCAAGGAGTTCAGTACTTC	.	TRBV30	TRBJ2-4	.
CASTRTGSHEQYF	TGTGCCAGCACCCGGACAGGGTCGCACGAGCAGTACTTC	.	TRBV27	TRBJ2-7	TRBD1
CASSTISYEQYF	TGTGCCAGCAGTACAATTAGTTACGAGCAGTACTTC	.	TRBV28	TRBJ2-7	.
CASSVGEFPQSRANVLTF	TGTGCCAGCAGCGTAGGTGAGTTCCCACAAAGTCGGGCCAACGTCCTGACTTTC	.	TRBV7-8	TRBJ2-6	.
CASSYSGVSGAYEQYF	TGTGCCAGCAGTTACTCCGGGGTTAGCGGGGCCTACGAGCAGTACTTC	.	TRBV6-6	TRBJ2-7	TRBD2
CASSGEGARYTGELFF	TGTGCCAGCAGCGGCGAGGGGGCCCGGTACACCGGGGAGCTGTTTTTT	.	TRBV5-4	TRBJ2-2	TRBD1
CSAGLGSFNTEAFF	TGCAGCGCGGGTTTAGGAAGTTTTAACACTGAAGCTTTCTTT	.	TRBV29-1	TRBJ1-1	.